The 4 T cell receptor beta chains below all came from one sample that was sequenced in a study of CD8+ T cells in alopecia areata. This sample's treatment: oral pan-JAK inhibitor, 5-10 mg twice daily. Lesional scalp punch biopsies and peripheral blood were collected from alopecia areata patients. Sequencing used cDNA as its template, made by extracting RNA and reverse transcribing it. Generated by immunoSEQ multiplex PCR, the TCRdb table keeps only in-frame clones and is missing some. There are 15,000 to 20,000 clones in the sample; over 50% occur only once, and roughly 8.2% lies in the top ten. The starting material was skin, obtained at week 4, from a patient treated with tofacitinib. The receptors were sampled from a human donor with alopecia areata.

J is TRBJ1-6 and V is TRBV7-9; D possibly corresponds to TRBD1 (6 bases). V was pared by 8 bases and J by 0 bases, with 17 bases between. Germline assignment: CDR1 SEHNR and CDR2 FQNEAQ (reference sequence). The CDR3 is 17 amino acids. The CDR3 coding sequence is TGTGCCAGCGAATCGGGACAAACGAGCTCCTATAATTCACCCCTCCACTTT. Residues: CASESGQTSSYNSPLHF.

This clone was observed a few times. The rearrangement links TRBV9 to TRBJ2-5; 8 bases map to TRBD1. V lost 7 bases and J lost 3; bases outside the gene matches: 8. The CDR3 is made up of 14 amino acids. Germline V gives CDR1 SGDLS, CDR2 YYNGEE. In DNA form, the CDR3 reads TGTGCCAGCGGAGGGACAGGCAGCAAAGAGACCCAGTACTTC. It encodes CASGGTGSKETQYF.

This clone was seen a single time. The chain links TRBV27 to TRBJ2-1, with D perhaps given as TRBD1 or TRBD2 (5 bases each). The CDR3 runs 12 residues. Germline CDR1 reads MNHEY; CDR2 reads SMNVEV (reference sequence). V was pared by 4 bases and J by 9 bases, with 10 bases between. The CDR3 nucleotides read TGTGCCAGCAGTTCTCGGGGCGGTGAGCAGTTCTTC. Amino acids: CASSSRGGEQFF.

The CDR3 DNA is TGCGCCAGCAGCCCCCGGGAAAGCTCCTACGAGCAGTACTTC. Amino acid sequence: CASSPRESSYEQYF. This rearrangement joins TRBV5-1 to TRBJ2-7; tentatively, D is TRBD2 (5 bases). Trimming removed 4 bases from V and 0 bases from J, with 11 bases in between. Germline assignment: CDR1 SGHRS and CDR2 YFSETQ. The CDR3 length is 14 residues. The entire variable domain, with the rest obtained from reference TRBV5-1 and TRBJ2-7, is as follows: KAGVTQTPRYLIKTRGQQVTLSCSPISGHRSVSWYQQTPGQGLQFLFEYFSETQRNKGNFPGRFSGRQFSNSRSEMNVSTLELGDSALYLCASSPRESSYEQYFGPGTRLTVT.